Presented here are 19 T cell receptor beta chains from one specimen sequenced in a study of T cells of healthy individuals. TCRdb independently ran MiXCR on the 5' RACE reads; one entry per CDR3 protein. Of around 80,000 distinct CDR3 sequences listed, more than 4.5% are singletons. All receptors derive from a female donor in good health.

A note on this clonotype: A much larger clone differs from this one at a single base, so this may be a read error. The V gene is TRBV7-9, the J gene TRBJ2-7; the D gene is possibly TRBD2 (6 bases). This CDR3 has 12 residues. Per germline, CDR1 SEHNR and CDR2 FQNEAQ (reference sequence). Between the trimmed V and J ends, which lost 4 bases and 11 bases, there was a span of 15 bases. CDR3 DNA sequence: TGTGCCAGCAGCTACGAGCTATGGGAGGAGTACTTC. Its protein product is CASSYELWEEYF.

This clonotype was recorded many times. The J gene is TRBJ1-1, the V gene TRBV12-3 or TRBV12-4, with a weak D call TRBD1 (5 bases). Between the trimmed V and J ends, which lost 7 bases and 2 bases, there was a span of 14 bases. The CDR3 runs 14 residues. The CDR3, as DNA: TGTGCCAGCATCCAAGGACACCCAAACACTGAAGCTTTCTTT. Translating gives CASIQGHPNTEAFF.

This chain links TRBV5-4 with TRBJ1-2; 7 bases align to TRBD1. The CDR3 consists of 15 residues. V gave up 5 bases and J gave up 0 bases; unmatched junction bases: 7. CDR1 and CDR2 from the germline V gene are SGHNT and YYREEE (reference sequence). Here the CDR3 DNA reads TGTGCCAGCAGTCGCAAGGGACAGCCTAACTATGGCTACACCTTC. This codes for CASSRKGQPNYGYTF.

This clonotype was recorded at least ten times. V is TRBV4-2 and J is TRBJ2-7; the match to TRBD2 covers 8 bases. J gave up 5 bases and V 3 bases, and 6 bases lay outside the gene matches. Germline lookup yields CDR1 LGHNA and CDR2 YNFKEQ. The CDR3 is made up of 14 amino acids. The CDR3 sequence is CASSQGAGGHEQYF. CDR3 coding DNA: TGTGCCAGCAGCCAGGGCGCGGGGGGCCACGAGCAGTACTTC.

Many counts were recorded for this clonotype. The V and J genes are TRBV6-2 or TRBV6-3 and TRBJ2-1; D call uncertain. Trimming stripped 0 bases from V and 6 bases from J, with 12 bases between. Germline loops: CDR1 MNHEY, CDR2 SVGEGT. CDR3 size: 15 residues. The chain's CDR3 is CASSYSVSALNEQFF. The DNA of the CDR3 is TGTGCCAGCAGTTACTCGGTTTCAGCCCTCAATGAGCAGTTCTTC.

This clonotype was counted many times. The chain employs TRBV6-1 and TRBJ2-7; no firm D call. This CDR3 is built from 15 residues. Trimming shortened V by 7 bases and J by 1 base, and 17 bases separated the two germline ends. CDR1 is MNHNS and CDR2 is SASEGT in the germline V gene. The CDR3 DNA reads as TGTGCCAGCAAGAGCCCCATGTCGGTATCCTACGAGCAGTACTTC. Protein product: CASKSPMSVSYEQYF.

This clonotype was observed at least ten times. The CDR3 coding sequence is TGTGCCAGCAGTCCCGGACTAGCAGCGAACAATGAGCAGTTCTTC. This codes for CASSPGLAANNEQFF. The rearrangement uses TRBV6-2 or TRBV6-3 and TRBJ2-1; 8 nucleotides agree with TRBD2. This CDR3 comprises 15 residues. After removal of 5 bases from V and 5 bases from J, the junction contained 8 bases not matched to a gene. CDR1 and CDR2 (germline): MNHEY, SVGEGT.

The chain is built from TRBV20-1 and TRBJ1-5; TRBD1 matches at 8 bases. V was pared by 6 bases and J by 7 bases, with 8 bases of the junction left unmatched. Per germline, CDR1 DFQATT and CDR2 SNEGSKA (reference sequence). The CDR3 length is 13 residues. The CDR3 spells CSASGGSGQPQHF. The CDR3 DNA reads as TGCAGTGCCTCAGGGGGCTCGGGGCAGCCCCAGCATTTT.

The CDR3 reads CASSPNVGITYGYTF. The CDR3, as DNA: TGTGCCAGCAGCCCCAATGTGGGAATTACCTATGGCTACACCTTC. This chain links TRBV7-9 with TRBJ1-2; D gene ambiguous. CDR1 SEHNR and CDR2 FQNEAQ come from the germline V gene (reference sequence). The CDR3 covers 15 residues. V lost 5 bases and J lost 4, with 17 bases in between.

This clonotype appeared many times. The chain couples TRBV20-1 to TRBJ1-5; 7 bases fit TRBD1. The CDR3 length is 14 residues. Germline V gene lookup returns CDR1 DFQATT and CDR2 SNEGSKA (reference sequence). The V gene end was trimmed by 7 bases and the J gene end by 3 bases; junction bases not matched to a gene: 9. Here the CDR3 reads CSVGGQGVNQPQHF. In DNA, the CDR3 is TGCAGTGTCGGGGGGCAGGGGGTCAATCAGCCCCAGCATTTT.

There are many counts of this clonotype. The rearrangement joins TRBV6-5 to TRBJ1-3; 11 bases are shared with TRBD1. The CDR3 spans 17 residues. CDR1 MNHEY and CDR2 SVGAGI come from the germline V gene. Losses at the gene ends were 4 bases for V and 4 bases for J; bases not matched to a gene: 9. The CDR3 DNA sequence: TGTGCCAGCAGTTCCCTCCGGACAGGGGGCCGGGGAAACACCATATATTTT. This codes for CASSSLRTGGRGNTIYF.

This clonotype was seen at least ten times. The genes are TRBV7-9 and TRBJ2-3, with D hard to call. Trimming stripped 3 bases from V and 1 base from J, with 5 bases between. CDR1 and CDR2 (germline): SEHNR, FQNEAQ (reference sequence). The CDR3 covers 13 residues. CDR3 sequence: CASSLDRTDTQYF. CDR3 in DNA: TGTGCCAGCAGCTTGGACCGCACAGATACGCAGTATTTT.

There are many counts of this clonotype. The V gene is TRBV30, the J gene TRBJ1-1; no reliable D call. This CDR3 is 10 amino acids long. Trimming removed 6 bases at V and 1 base at J, with 3 bases between. Germline V gene lookup returns CDR1 GTSNPN and CDR2 SVGIG (reference sequence). CDR3 sequence: CACQNTEAFF. CDR3 bases: TGTGCCTGCCAGAACACTGAAGCTTTCTTT.

This clonotype was detected a few times. A junction end diverges from the germline sequence, so it may reflect a read error. The chain joins TRBV13 to TRBJ1-6, with 11 bases fitting TRBD1. Germline V gene sequence: CDR1 PRHDT, CDR2 FYEKMQ (reference sequence). This CDR3 is 17 amino acids long. The DNA of the CDR3 is TGTGCCAGCAGCTTCCGGGACAGGGGGTTCTATAATTCACCCCTCAACTTT. Protein: CASSFRDRGFYNSPLNF.

This clonotype occurred many times. This chain connects TRBV6-5 to TRBJ1-1; D not certain. This CDR3 is 14 amino acids long. Germline V gene sequence: CDR1 MNHEY, CDR2 SVGAGI. Deletions cut 5 bases from V and 7 bases from J, with 17 bases between. The CDR3: CASSPGSGPSEAFF. The CDR3 nucleotides are TGTGCCAGCAGTCCGGGTTCGGGTCCTAGTGAAGCTTTCTTT.

This clonotype was seen only a few times. One end of the junction is discordant with germline, which a read error may explain. The rearrangement joins TRBV4-2 to TRBJ1-2; 7 bases line up with TRBD1. Germline-derived CDR1 and CDR2 are LGHNA and YNFKEQ. CDR3 length equals 14 residues. DNA of the CDR3: TGTGCCAGCAGTCAAGGGGACAGCGCCTATGGCTACACCTTC. Protein sequence: CASSQGDSAYGYTF.

This clonotype was counted only a few times. The chain employs TRBV6-2 or TRBV6-3 and TRBJ2-5, with a tentative D call TRBD2 (5 bases). The V end lost 2 bases, the J end lost 2 bases, and 12 bases lay between the germline ends. Germline CDR1 is MNHEY and CDR2 is SVGEGT. This CDR3 spans 15 amino acids. CDR3 sequence (DNA): TGTGCCAGCAGTTACAGGAGAGGAGGTCAAGAGACCCAGTACTTC. Translated, it gives CASSYRRGGQETQYF.

On this clonotype: A read error may explain this, as a much larger clone is one base away. The J gene is TRBJ1-1, the V gene TRBV5-1; weak D call: TRBD1 (5 bases). The CDR3 is 15 residues long. Germline V gene sequence: CDR1 SGHRS, CDR2 YFSETQ. CDR3 residues: CASSVRVEPNTAAFF. DNA of the CDR3: TGCGCCAGCAGCGTCAGGGTTGAGCCGAACACTGCAGCTTTCTTT.

This clonotype was observed at least ten times. The chain recombines TRBV28 with TRBJ2-1; TRBD1 matches at 9 bases. The CDR3 contains 17 residues. The germline V gene has CDR1 MDHEN and CDR2 SYDVKM. V shed 4 bases and J 0 bases; nucleotides not matched to a gene: 7. CDR3 residues: CASSYRGQGSSYNEQFF. The CDR3 DNA reads TGTGCCAGCAGTTATAGAGGACAGGGGAGCTCCTACAATGAGCAGTTCTTC. Full variable domain (missing parts from reference TRBV28 and TRBJ2-1): DVKVTQSSRYLVKRTGEKVFLECVQDMDHENMFWYRQDPGLGLRLIYFSYDVKMKEKGDIPEGYSVSREKKERFSLILESASTNQTSMYLCASSYRGQGSSYNEQFFGPGTRLTVL.